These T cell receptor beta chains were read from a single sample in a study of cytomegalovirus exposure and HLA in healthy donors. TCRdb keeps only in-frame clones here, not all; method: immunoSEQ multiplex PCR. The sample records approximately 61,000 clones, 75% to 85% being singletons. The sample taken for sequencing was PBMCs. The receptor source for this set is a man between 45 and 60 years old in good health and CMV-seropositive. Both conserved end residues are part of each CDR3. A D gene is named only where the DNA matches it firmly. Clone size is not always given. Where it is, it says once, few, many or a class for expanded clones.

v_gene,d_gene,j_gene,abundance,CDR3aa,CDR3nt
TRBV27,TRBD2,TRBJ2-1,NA,CASSPAGTSGRAEFF,TGTGCCAGCAGTCCTGCCGGGACTAGCGGGAGGGCGGAGTTCTTC
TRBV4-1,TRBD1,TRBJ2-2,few,CASSRRGQANTGELFF,TGCGCCAGCAGCCGCCGGGGACAGGCGAACACCGGGGAGCTGTTTTTT
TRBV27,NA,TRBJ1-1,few,CASISLTEAFF,TGTGCCAGCATATCTCTCACTGAAGCTTTCTTT
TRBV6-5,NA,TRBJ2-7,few,CASSYSILKPYEQYF,TGTGCCAGCAGTTACTCGATACTGAAGCCCTACGAGCAGTACTTC
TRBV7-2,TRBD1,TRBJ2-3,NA,CASSRGTGGPDTQYF,TGTGCCAGCAGCCGCGGGACAGGGGGGCCAGATACGCAGTATTTT
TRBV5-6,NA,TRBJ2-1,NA,CASSLPEQAYNEQFF,TGTGCCAGCAGCTTGCCGGAACAGGCCTACAATGAGCAGTTCTTC
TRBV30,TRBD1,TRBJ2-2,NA,CAWSVPDRYTGELFF,TGTGCCTGGAGTGTACCGGACAGGTACACCGGGGAGCTGTTTTTT
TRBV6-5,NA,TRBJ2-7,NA,CASSEVEGIYEQYF,TGTGCCAGCAGTGAAGTGGAGGGGATCTACGAGCAGTACTTC
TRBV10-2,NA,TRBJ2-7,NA,CASSEDSGRSYEQYF,TGCGCCAGCAGTGAAGATTCTGGCAGGTCCTACGAGCAGTACTTC
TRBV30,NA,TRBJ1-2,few,CAFSIRGNYGYTF,TGTGCCTTCTCCATAAGGGGGAACTATGGCTACACCTTC
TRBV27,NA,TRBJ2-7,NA,CASSLAGVSYEQYF,TGTGCCAGCAGTTTAGCGGGCGTCTCCTACGAGCAGTACTTC
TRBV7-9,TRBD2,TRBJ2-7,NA,CASSRAGGADYEQYF,TGTGCCAGCAGCCGCGCGGGGGGGGCTGATTACGAGCAGTACTTC
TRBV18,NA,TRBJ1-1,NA,CASSPTGLGTEAFF,TGTGCCAGCTCACCAACAGGGTTGGGCACTGAAGCTTTCTTT
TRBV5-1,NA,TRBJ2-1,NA,CASSSRLLNEQFF,TGCGCCAGCAGCTCAAGACTTCTCAATGAGCAGTTCTTC
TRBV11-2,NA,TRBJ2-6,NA,CASSLDLERGNVLTF,TGTGCCAGCAGCTTAGATCTTGAAAGGGGCAACGTCCTGACTTTC
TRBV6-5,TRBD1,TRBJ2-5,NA,CAIITGGVETQYF,TGTGCCATCATAACAGGGGGCGTCGAGACCCAGTACTTC
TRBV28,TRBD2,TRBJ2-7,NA,CASSLWASGTMEQYF,TGTGCCAGCAGTTTGTGGGCTAGCGGGACGATGGAGCAGTACTTC
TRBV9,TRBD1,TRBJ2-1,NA,CASSTRQGQQFF,TGTGCCAGCAGCACCAGACAGGGGCAGCAGTTCTTC
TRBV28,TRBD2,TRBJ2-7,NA,CASSLSWEGSEQYF,TGTGCCAGCAGTTTGTCCTGGGAGGGGTCCGAGCAGTACTTC
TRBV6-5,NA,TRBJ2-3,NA,CASSPNTDTQYF,TGTGCCAGCAGTCCCAACACAGATACGCAGTATTTT
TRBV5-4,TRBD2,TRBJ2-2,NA,CASSSGLAGGTGELFF,TGTGCCAGCAGCTCCGGACTAGCGGGGGGAACCGGGGAGCTGTTTTTT
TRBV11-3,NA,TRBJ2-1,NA,CASSPGQAGGYNEQFF,TGTGCCAGCAGCCCGGGGCAAGCGGGTGGATACAATGAGCAGTTCTTC
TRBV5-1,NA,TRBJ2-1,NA,CASSLGGDNEQFF,TGCGCCAGCAGCTTGGGGGGGGACAATGAGCAGTTCTTC
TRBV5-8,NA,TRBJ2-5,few,CASSFFGGQETQYF,TGTGCCAGCAGCTTCTTCGGGGGCCAAGAGACCCAGTACTTC
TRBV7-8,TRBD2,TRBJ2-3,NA,CASSLSGSGTDTQYF,TGTGCCAGCAGCTTAAGCGGGAGTGGCACAGATACGCAGTATTTT
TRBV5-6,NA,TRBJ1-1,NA,CASSLRFDRGIRNTEAFF,TGTGCCAGCAGCTTGCGATTCGACCGAGGGATAAGGAACACTGAAGCTTTCTTT
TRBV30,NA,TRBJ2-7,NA,CAWSPPSSEQYF,TGTGCCTGGAGTCCTCCTAGCAGTGAGCAGTACTTC
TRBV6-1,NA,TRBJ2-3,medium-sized,CASSDSGSTDTQYF,TGTGCCAGCAGTGACAGCGGGAGCACAGATACGCAGTATTTT
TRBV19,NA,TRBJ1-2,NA,CASSSTTGGTARGYTF,TGTGCCAGTAGCTCAACGACAGGCGGAACAGCCCGTGGCTACACCTTC
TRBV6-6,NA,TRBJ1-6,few,CASSPPGNNSPLHF,TGTGCCAGCAGCCCACCCGGGAATAATTCACCCCTCCACTTT
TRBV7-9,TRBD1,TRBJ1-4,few,CASSSTDRGREKLFF,TGTGCCAGCAGCTCCACAGACAGGGGGCGCGAAAAACTGTTTTTT